The clone carrying this T cell receptor (beta chain) was found a few times. From the 5' RACE reads, TCRdb called clonotypes with MiXCR, one entry per CDR3 protein. The sample yields 89,000 or so distinct CDR3 sequences, roughly 13% seen once. These data originate in a study of T-cell memory formation after mild COVID-19. V trimming: 3 bases; J trimming: 1 base; junction bases outside the gene matches: 3. The CDR3 consists of 14 residues. Germline assignment: CDR1 SGHRS and CDR2 YFSETQ. The sequenced sample was PBMCs or a T cell subset sorted from them (not recorded which). This clonotype originated in a young man who had mild COVID-19 (a few samples of this study predate the infection). Cell type and time point are not known. The chain is built from TRBV5-1 and TRBJ1-1, with 7 bases that match TRBD1. CDR3 loop: CASSSGTANTEAFF. The CDR3 nucleotides are TGCGCCAGCAGCTCGGGGACAGCGAACACTGAAGCTTTCTTT.